This TCR beta chain was found in a study of T cell responses to AZD1222 COVID-19 vaccine. Here immunoSEQ multiplex PCR was the method, and the copy in TCRdb shows in-frame clones only, minus some. The sample records approximately 180,000 clones, about 86% being singletons. A remark on this clone: As yet, its antigen is unknown.

Study conclusions and caveats: Donors were mostly white British, more females; clonal diversity possibly underestimated.

This TCR came from an adult in good health. The source was peripheral blood, collected on day 0 of AZD1222 vaccination.

CDR3 nucleotides: TGTGCCAGCAGCGTAAGCGGGCAGCCCATGGGGACCCAGTACTTC. It specifies CASSVSGQPMGTQYF. The chain employs TRBV9 and TRBJ2-5; tentatively, D is TRBD2 (6 bases). From germline, CDR1 is SGDLS and CDR2 YYNGEE. The CDR3 loop spans 15 amino acids. Trimming pared 1 base from V and 7 bases from J, leaving 17 bases between.